Presented here are 31 T cell receptor beta chains from one specimen sequenced in a study of identical twins. MiXCR, applied by TCRdb to the 5' RACE reads, yields one record per CDR3 protein. Of some 1,600,000 distinct CDR3 sequences listed, about 32% were seen once; the top ten hold about 0.27%. The sample consisted of cord blood. These receptors were obtained from a newborn girl in good health.

The chain links TRBV11-2 to TRBJ1-2; the match to TRBD1 covers 7 bases. The CDR3 runs 16 residues. CDR1 SGHAT and CDR2 FQNNGV come from the germline V gene. V shed 5 bases, J shed 2 bases, and the junction held 11 bases outside the gene matches. The CDR3 bases are TGTGCCAGCAGCCCTGTTAAAGGGACAGCGAACTATGGCTACACCTTC. This codes for CASSPVKGTANYGYTF. The full variable domain, rest sourced from reference TRBV11-2 and TRBJ1-2, is EAGVAQSPRYKIIEKRQSVAFWCNPISGHATLYWYQQILGQGPKLLIQFQNNGVVDDSQLPKDRFSAERLKGVDSTLKIQPAKLEDSAVYLCASSPVKGTANYGYTFGSGTRLTVV.

This clonotype has a handful of counts. This chain joins TRBV6-5 and TRBJ2-2, with D hard to call. The CDR3 is 14 residues long. Trimming stripped 5 bases from V and 4 bases from J, with 11 bases between. The germline gives CDR1 MNHEY, CDR2 SVGAGI. The CDR3 region has the DNA TGTGCCAGCAGTCGGGCCCGAGGCACCGGGGAGCTGTTTTTT. It yields the protein CASSRARGTGELFF.

The rearrangement uses TRBV21-1 and TRBJ2-1; TRBD2 is taken as the D call from the table, unchecked against the DNA. TRBV21-1 is a pseudogene. CDR3 length: 20 residues. The CDR3 sequence is CASSKAGASGRPISYNEQFF. CDR3 nucleotide sequence: TGTGCCAGCAGCAAAGCTGGGGCTAGCGGGAGGCCGATCTCCTACAATGAGCAGTTCTTC.

CDR3 region: CASSYLGGSRGEQFF. CDR3 bases: TGTGCCAGCAGTTACCTGGGCGGGAGCAGGGGTGAGCAGTTCTTC. This rearrangement joins TRBV6-5 to TRBJ2-1; a weak D match, TRBD2 (7 bases). The V end lost 2 bases, the J end lost 9 bases, and 17 bases lay between the germline ends. This CDR3 has 15 residues. Germline V gene lookup returns CDR1 MNHEY and CDR2 SVGAGI.

Turning to this clonotype: A much larger clone differs from this one at a single base, so this may be a read error. The chain links TRBV28 to TRBJ2-3; D gene unclear. Trimming took 5 bases from V and 6 from J, leaving 12 bases between them. This CDR3 has 13 amino acids. Germline CDR1 reads MDHEN; CDR2 reads SYDVKM. The CDR3, as DNA: TGTGCCAGCAGTGACCATAGTGTGGATACGCAGTATTTT. Amino acids: CASSDHSVDTQYF.

The gene calls are TRBV25-1 and TRBJ2-7; 11 nucleotides line up with TRBD2. After removal of 6 bases from V and 3 bases from J, the junction contained 7 bases not matched to a gene. The CDR3 length is 15 residues. Per the germline V gene, CDR1 is MGHDK and CDR2 is SYGVNS. The CDR3 DNA reads as TGTGCCAGCAGCCTTAGCGGGAGGGCCGTCTACGAGCAGTACTTC. It yields the protein CASSLSGRAVYEQYF.

This clonotype was counted only a few times. CDR3 sequence reads: CASSLVREIDNEQFF. CDR3 DNA: TGTGCCAGCAGCCTAGTCCGGGAAATTGACAATGAGCAGTTCTTC. The gene calls are TRBV7-9 and TRBJ2-1, with D possibly being TRBD2 (5 bases). Trimming took 5 bases from V and 5 from J, leaving 16 bases between them. The CDR3 runs to 15 residues. CDR1 and CDR2 from the germline V gene are SEHNR and FQNEAQ (reference sequence). The complete variable domain, with remaining parts taken from reference TRBV7-9 and TRBJ2-1, reads DTGVSQNPRHKITKRGQNVTFRCDPISEHNRLYWYRQTLGQGPEFLTYFQNEAQLEKSRLLSDRFSAERPKGSFSTLEIQRTEQGDSAMYLCASSLVREIDNEQFFGPGTRLTVL.

This clonotype has a handful of counts. The rearrangement joins TRBV20-1 to TRBJ2-1, with TRBD1 identical over 8 bases. The trim removed 2 bases at V and 3 bases at J, leaving 9 bases unmatched. The germline CDR1 and CDR2 sequences are DFQATT and SNEGSKA (reference sequence). The CDR3 has 16 amino acids. CDR3 nucleotide sequence: TGCAGTGCTAGACAGTCGGGAACAGGGGGCTACAATGAGCAGTTCTTC. The encoded protein is CSARQSGTGGYNEQFF.

The chain employs TRBV5-8 and TRBJ2-7; D might be TRBD1 (6 bases). The length of the CDR3 is 14 residues. Germline V gene sequence: CDR1 SGHTS, CDR2 YDEGEE. V shed 3 bases and J shed 3 bases, with 13 bases lying between them. The CDR3 coding sequence is TGTGCCAGCAGCTCTCGACAGGCGGTCTACGAGCAGTACTTC. It codes for CASSSRQAVYEQYF.

This clonotype was detected many times. This chain joins TRBV6-4 and TRBJ2-3; unclear D gene. The CDR3 totals 13 residues. Per the germline V gene, CDR1 is MRHNA and CDR2 is SNTAGT. V was clipped by 4 bases and J by 7 bases, with 12 bases between them. CDR3 in DNA: TGTGCCAGCAGTGTACCAGCTTCCTATACGCAGTATTTT. Its protein product is CASSVPASYTQYF.

The chain employs TRBV3-1 and TRBJ2-3; TRBD2 agrees at 11 bases. From germline, CDR1 is LGHDT and CDR2 YNNKEL (reference sequence). The CDR3 loop spans 20 amino acids. With V trimmed by 3 bases and J by 0 bases, 14 bases remained unmatched. This chain's CDR3 is CASSQEKIAGGSSSTDTQYF. In nucleotides, the CDR3 is TGTGCCAGCAGCCAGGAAAAGATAGCGGGAGGGTCTTCTAGCACAGATACGCAGTATTTT.

This clonotype has at least ten counts. The V and J genes are TRBV20-1 and TRBJ2-1; perhaps TRBD2 as D (6 bases). The CDR3 has 16 amino acids. Looked up from germline, CDR1 is DFQATT and CDR2 is SNEGSKA (reference sequence). The germline V and J ends were trimmed by 6 bases and 3 bases, with 21 bases remaining between them. In DNA form, the CDR3 reads TGCAGTGCCCCTGGCGGGATAGGTGTGGGCTACAATGAGCAGTTCTTC. Translated: CSAPGGIGVGYNEQFF.

In the case of this clonotype: Germline is not matched at one junction end, which may reflect a read error. The chain uses TRBV5-6 and TRBJ2-5; possibly TRBD2 for D (6 bases). The germline V gene encodes CDR1 SGHDT and CDR2 YYEEEE. This CDR3 is built from 14 residues. DNA for the CDR3: TGTGCCAGCAGCTTCTCTAGCGCCCAAGAGGCCCAGTACTTC. This gives the protein CASSFSSAQEAQYF.

The rearrangement links TRBV20-1 to TRBJ2-1; D is undetermined. Trimming stripped 4 bases from V and 4 bases from J, with 17 bases between. This CDR3 region has 15 residues. Germline CDR1 DFQATT, CDR2 SNEGSKA (reference sequence). CDR3 sequence reads: CSATTGSSLYNEQFF. Here the CDR3 DNA reads TGCAGTGCTACAACGGGCAGTTCTCTATACAATGAGCAGTTCTTC.

About this clonotype itself: It is unclear where the CDR3 begins or ends on the DNA, so no DNA is shown, and the CDR3 is as TCRdb lists it. This chain connects TRBV29-1 to TRBJ1-2; no DNA check was done on the table's D call, TRBD1. The CDR3 is 14 amino acids long, termini counted. Germline V gene data show CDR1 as SQVTM and CDR2 as ANQGSEA. The chain's CDR3 is CSVSPTGSNYGCTF.

The chain carries TRBV4-1 and TRBJ1-3; D possibly corresponds to TRBD1 (5 bases). The CDR3 has 15 residues. The V gene lost 1 base and the J gene lost 2 bases, with 9 bases spanning the gap. Germline V CDR1 and CDR2: MGHRA, YSYEKL. The CDR3 DNA follows: TGCGCCAGCAGCCAAGCCAGGGTGGCTGGAAACACCATATATTTT. This gives the protein CASSQARVAGNTIYF.

The chain combines TRBV3-1 with TRBJ2-1; the D is unclear. CDR1 and CDR2 (germline): LGHDT, YNNKEL (reference sequence). The V and J ends lost 2 bases and 4 bases respectively, with 9 bases between them. This CDR3 comprises 14 residues. CDR3 bases: TGTGCCAGCAGCCAATCAGACGGATACAATGAGCAGTTCTTC. Translating it yields CASSQSDGYNEQFF.

This clonotype showed up just once. The V and J genes are TRBV5-1 and TRBJ2-1; D is undetermined. The CDR3 length is 11 residues. Germline V gene data show CDR1 as SGHRS and CDR2 as YFSETQ. The ends were cut back, 5 bases at V and 15 bases at J, with 15 bases in the middle. CDR3 protein: CASSPAYGRFF. The CDR3 DNA reads TGCGCCAGCAGTCCCGCTTATGGGCGGTTCTTC.

The genes are TRBV5-1 and TRBJ1-2; unclear D gene. The germline V gene encodes CDR1 SGHRS and CDR2 YFSETQ. The CDR3 contains 14 residues. V was cut by 4 bases and J by 1 base, with 11 bases left in between. The CDR3 DNA is TGCGCCAGCAGCGAACTGACGGATAACTATGGCTACACCTTC. Protein sequence: CASSELTDNYGYTF.

Note on this clonotype: The CDR3 end shows no conserved phenylalanine or tryptophan, and so a read error is likely. J is TRBJ2-7 and V is TRBV29-1; TRBD2 matches 12 bases. The CDR3 loop spans 13 amino acids. V was pared by 4 bases and J by 4 bases, with 2 bases of the junction left unmatched. Per germline, CDR1 SQVTM and CDR2 ANQGSEA. The CDR3 here is CSVGTSGMYEQYL. CDR3 coding DNA: TGCAGCGTTGGGACTAGCGGGATGTACGAGCAGTACTTA.

The chain uses TRBV20-1 and TRBJ2-3; D not resolved. V was shortened by 2 bases and J by 6 bases, with 12 bases between the two germline ends. The CDR3 is 13 amino acids. Germline assignment: CDR1 DFQATT and CDR2 SNEGSKA (reference sequence). CDR3 in amino acids: CSARRTRWDTQYF. The CDR3 coding sequence is TGCAGTGCTAGACGAACCCGGTGGGATACGCAGTATTTT.

V is TRBV3-1 and J is TRBJ2-7; TRBD1 matches 10 bases. This CDR3 has 15 residues. After removal of 3 bases from V and 2 bases from J, the junction contained 4 bases not matched to a gene. The germline V gene has CDR1 LGHDT and CDR2 YNNKEL (reference sequence). CDR3 loop: CASSHGTGEPYEQYF. In DNA form, the CDR3 reads TGTGCCAGCAGCCACGGGACAGGGGAACCCTACGAGCAGTACTTC.

The chain carries TRBV3-1 and TRBJ2-7; either TRBD1 or TRBD2 may supply D (6 bases each). The J call is doubtful: the DNA matches TRBJ2-5 better. The V gene's germline CDR1 is LGHDT and CDR2 YNNKEL (reference sequence). This CDR3 contains 15 residues. The CDR3 DNA sequence: TGTGCCAGCAGCCAAGGTCGGTCGGGGGCCAAGACCCAGTACTTC. Amino acids: CASSQGRSGAKTQYF.

The V call is TRBV11-2, the J call TRBJ2-5; no clear D gene. The CDR3 totals 13 residues. The V gene's germline CDR1 is SGHAT and CDR2 FQNNGV. Trimming left V 3 bases short and J 3 bases short, with 8 bases between. The CDR3 here is CASSLALEETQYF. Written as DNA, the CDR3 is TGTGCCAGCAGCTTGGCCCTTGAAGAGACCCAGTACTTC.

The chain is built from TRBV27 and TRBJ1-4; 9 bases are a match to TRBD1. The V and J ends lost 5 bases and 8 bases, in that order; junction bases with no gene match: 12. CDR1 MNHEY and CDR2 SMNVEV come from the germline V gene (reference sequence). The CDR3 consists of 16 residues. The CDR3 is CASSLYWDRAVEKLFF. The DNA for the CDR3 is TGTGCCAGCAGTCTCTACTGGGACAGGGCGGTGGAAAAACTGTTTTTT.

J is TRBJ2-7 and V is TRBV14; no clear D gene. The V end was cut by 2 bases, the J end by 5 bases, with 10 bases between. Germline values: CDR1 SGHDN, CDR2 FVKESK. This CDR3 has 13 residues. The CDR3 bases are TGTGCCAGCAGCCAACTCGCCCACAACGAGCAGTACTTC. This translates into CASSQLAHNEQYF.

This chain joins TRBV7-6 and TRBJ2-7; D gene unclear. Germline lookup yields CDR1 SGHVS and CDR2 FNYEAQ. The germline V and J ends were trimmed by 1 base and 3 bases, with 13 bases remaining between them. The CDR3 length is 15 residues. The CDR3 DNA is TGTGCCAGCAGCTTAGAAGGCCTGGGCCACTACGAGCAGTACTTC. Encoded protein: CASSLEGLGHYEQYF.

The V gene is TRBV5-1, the J gene TRBJ2-2; 8 positions agree with TRBD1. This CDR3 is 16 amino acids long. The V gene end was trimmed by 1 base and the J gene end by 2 bases; junction bases not matched to a gene: 4. Germline assignment: CDR1 SGHRS and CDR2 YFSETQ. The CDR3 protein is CASSLKSGGNTGELFF. CDR3 nucleotide sequence: TGCGCCAGCAGCTTGAAATCAGGGGGCAACACCGGGGAGCTGTTTTTT.

The sample holds one count of this clonotype. The V gene is TRBV10-3, the J gene TRBJ1-3, with D possibly matching TRBD1 (5 bases). Trimming shortened V by 0 bases and J by 1 base, and 10 bases separated the two germline ends. This CDR3 spans 16 amino acids. Germline V gene lookup returns CDR1 ENHRY and CDR2 SYGVKD. The CDR3 DNA follows: TGTGCCATCAGTGAGTCGGGACCGCGATCTGGAAACACCATATATTTT. Translation gives CAISESGPRSGNTIYF.

The rearrangement uses TRBV27 and TRBJ1-2; D perhaps matches TRBD1 (5 bases). The length of the CDR3 is 13 residues. Between the trimmed V and J ends, which lost 7 bases and 4 bases, there was a span of 13 bases. Germline loops: CDR1 MNHEY, CDR2 SMNVEV (reference sequence). CDR3 in amino acids: CASTPGRTYGYTF. CDR3 nucleotides: TGTGCCAGCACCCCGGGACGGACCTATGGCTACACCTTC.

The genes are TRBV11-3 and TRBJ2-1; 12 bases map to TRBD2. This CDR3 is 18 amino acids long. The germline gives CDR1 SGHNT, CDR2 YENEEA. With V trimmed by 1 base and J by 0 bases, 4 bases remained unmatched. The CDR3 spells CASSLGLAGAYSYNEQFF. The CDR3 DNA follows: TGTGCCAGCAGCTTAGGACTAGCGGGAGCCTACTCCTACAATGAGCAGTTCTTC.